Listed here are 31 T cell receptor beta chains from one sample, sequenced in a study of blood T cell repertoires in COVID-19. The assay was immunoSEQ multiplex PCR, and TCRdb's table has in-frame clones only and misses some. The table lists around 130,000 clones, approximately 86% of them singletons, with about 18% in the top ten. Sequencing was done on a sample of peripheral blood. The receptor source for this set is a woman in her fifties or sixties who had recovered from COVID-19.

V usage is TRBV2 and J usage is TRBJ2-5, with a possible D match to TRBD1 (6 bases). V dropped 8 bases and J dropped 1 base, with 14 bases sitting between them. Germline values: CDR1 SNHLY, CDR2 FYNNEI. The CDR3 runs to 14 residues. The CDR3 spells CASLSPGAQETQYF. The CDR3 DNA sequence: TGTGCCAGCCTCTCCCCAGGGGCCCAAGAGACCCAGTACTTC.

This sequence joins TRBV11-2 and TRBJ1-1; TRBD1 might be the D (6 bases). The CDR3 has 12 residues. V shed 5 bases and J shed 9 bases, with 13 bases lying between them. Germline assignment: CDR1 SGHAT and CDR2 FQNNGV. The DNA of the CDR3 is TGTGCCAGCAGCACCGGGGGGCCTCAAGCTTTCTTT. Amino acids: CASSTGGPQAFF.

This chain connects TRBV29-1 to TRBJ1-2; D might be TRBD1 (6 bases). This CDR3 region has 12 residues. Between the trimmed V and J ends, which lost 4 bases and 7 bases, there was a span of 13 bases. The V gene's germline CDR1 is SQVTM and CDR2 ANQGSEA. CDR3 DNA: TGCAGCGTTGGTGGGGGGGCGTTTGGCTACACCTTC. The encoded protein is CSVGGGAFGYTF.

V usage is TRBV7-2 and J usage is TRBJ2-7, with 8 bases that match TRBD1. V was clipped by 2 bases and J by 4 bases; unmatched bases: 16. The CDR3 length is 18 residues. Germline CDR1 and CDR2: SGHTA and FQGNSA. This chain's CDR3 is CASSLSSRIDRGLYEQYF. CDR3 DNA: TGTGCCAGCAGCTTATCTTCGCGAATCGACAGGGGTCTTTACGAGCAGTACTTC.

The chain links TRBV19 to TRBJ2-7, with a tentative D call TRBD2 (5 bases). Germline CDR1 and CDR2: LNHDA and SQIVND (reference sequence). Deletions cut 6 bases from V and 0 bases from J, with 18 bases between. The CDR3 runs to 16 residues. The CDR3 spells CASSRGNGLSSYEQYF. The CDR3 DNA reads TGTGCCAGTAGCCGGGGAAACGGGTTAAGCTCCTACGAGCAGTACTTC.

The chain combines TRBV3-1 (or the pseudogene TRBV3-2) with TRBJ2-1; the match to TRBD1 covers 8 bases. CDR3 size: 17 residues. The junction had 7 bases not matched to a gene; V was cut back by 1 base and J by 2 bases. CDR1 is LGHDT, CDR2 YNNKEL, per germline (reference sequence). The DNA for the CDR3 is TGTGCCAGCAGCCAAGGAGACAGACAGGGGACCTACAATGAGCAGTTCTTC. Its protein product is CASSQGDRQGTYNEQFF.

This clone showed up just a few times. This chain joins TRBV18 and TRBJ1-1; D remains ambiguous. V lost 4 bases, J lost 3 bases, and 9 bases lay in between. CDR3 length equals 13 residues. Germline-derived CDR1 and CDR2 are KGHSH and LQKENI. CDR3 sequence reads: CASSLPDYTEAFF. The CDR3 bases are TGTGCCAGCTCACTACCGGACTACACTGAAGCTTTCTTT.

The chain is built from TRBV19 and TRBJ1-5, with 7 bases identical to TRBD1. CDR1 LNHDA and CDR2 SQIVND come from the germline V gene (reference sequence). Trimming at V came to 5 bases and at J to 7 bases, leaving 8 bases not matched to a gene. CDR3 length equals 14 residues. Written as DNA, the CDR3 is TGTGCCAGTAGTCCAAGACAGGGTAGACAGCCCCAGCATTTT. Protein product: CASSPRQGRQPQHF.

The rearrangement links TRBV27 to TRBJ2-1, with 7 positions matching TRBD2. The junction had 15 bases not matched to a gene; V was cut back by 5 bases and J by 8 bases. The CDR3 covers 16 residues. Germline CDR1 is MNHEY and CDR2 is SMNVEV (reference sequence). DNA for the CDR3: TGTGCCAGCAGTCCTGAATGGGGGAGGGCCGTCGATGAGCAGTTCTTC. Its translation is CASSPEWGRAVDEQFF.

This chain uses TRBV10-3 with TRBJ2-7; D uncertain. The CDR3 runs 13 residues. Germline CDR1 reads ENHRY; CDR2 reads SYGVKD. The ends were cut back, 0 bases at V and 4 bases at J, with 7 bases in the middle. The CDR3 DNA reads TGTGCCATCAGTGAGTCCGTTGTTTACGAGCAGTACTTC. This encodes CAISESVVYEQYF.

CDR3 sequence: CASSLTTGNYGYTF. The CDR3 bases are TGCGCCAGCAGCCTGACGACAGGGAACTATGGCTACACCTTC. The chain uses TRBV5-1 and TRBJ1-2; 7 bases are a match to TRBD1. The V gene's germline CDR1 is SGHRS and CDR2 YFSETQ. This CDR3 has 14 amino acids. Germline trimming cut 4 bases from V and 2 bases from J; bases unmatched to any gene: 5.

This sequence joins TRBV3-1 (or the pseudogene TRBV3-2) and TRBJ2-4; D not certain. The ends were cut back, 4 bases at V and 9 bases at J, with 13 bases in the middle. Germline CDR1 LGHDT, CDR2 YNNKEL (reference sequence). The CDR3 covers 13 residues. CDR3 nucleotide sequence: TGTGCCAGCAGCCTTGCTGCGTCCGGCATTCAGTACTTC. Translated, it gives CASSLAASGIQYF.

This sequence joins TRBV15 and TRBJ2-3; 11 bases map to TRBD1. The germline V gene has CDR1 LNHNV and CDR2 YYDKDF (reference sequence). Losses at the gene ends were 1 base for V and 6 bases for J; bases not matched to a gene: 6. The CDR3 spans 16 residues. The CDR3 nucleotides are TGTGCCACCAGCAGAGTGAGGACAGGGGGCAGCGATACGCAGTATTTT. Its translation: CATSRVRTGGSDTQYF.

This clone has just a few counts. The V gene is TRBV19, the J gene TRBJ1-6, with 9 nucleotides matching TRBD1. Germline CDR1 LNHDA, CDR2 SQIVND (reference sequence). With V trimmed by 6 bases and J by 7 bases, 7 bases remained unmatched. CDR3 length: 15 residues. CDR3 nucleotides: TGTGCCAGTAGGGGCTCGGGACAGGGAAATTCACCCCTCCACTTT. Amino acid sequence: CASRGSGQGNSPLHF. Full variable domain (missing parts from reference TRBV19 and TRBJ1-6): DGGITQSPKYLFRKEGQNVTLSCEQNLNHDAMYWYRQDPGQGLRLIYYSQIVNDFQKGDIAEGYSVSREKKESFPLTVTSAQKNPTAFYLCASRGSGQGNSPLHFGNGTRLTVT.

This sequence joins TRBV24-1 and TRBJ2-2; D possibly corresponds to TRBD1 (5 bases). Germline V gives CDR1 KGHDR, CDR2 SFDVKD. This CDR3 has 15 residues. The V end was cut by 0 bases, the J end by 8 bases, with 12 bases between. The CDR3 sequence is CATSDLGENRGELFF. CDR3 sequence (DNA): TGTGCCACCAGTGATTTGGGGGAAAACAGGGGGGAGCTGTTTTTT.

The chain combines TRBV5-6 with TRBJ2-7; D is unclear. V was pared by 0 bases and J by 3 bases, with 10 bases between. The CDR3 length is 14 residues. Germline V gives CDR1 SGHDT, CDR2 YYEEEE. Here the CDR3 DNA reads TGTGCCAGCAGCTTGGGCGACACGATCTACGAGCAGTACTTC. This encodes CASSLGDTIYEQYF.

This clone occurred once. This CDR3 is CASSPGLAGFYEQYF. CDR3 coding DNA: TGCGCCAGCAGCCCGGGACTAGCGGGCTTCTACGAGCAGTACTTC. The chain couples TRBV4-3 to TRBJ2-7; TRBD2 aligns across 12 bases. This CDR3 is 15 amino acids long. The germline V gene encodes CDR1 LGHNA and CDR2 YSLEER. V lost 4 bases and J lost 3; bases outside the gene matches: 4.

In this sample, this clone turned up a few times. The genes are TRBV7-3 and TRBJ1-1, with D possibly matching TRBD1 (6 bases). Germline values: CDR1 SGHTA, CDR2 FQGTGA. This CDR3 spans 15 amino acids. The V gene lost 5 bases and the J gene lost 1 base, with 14 bases spanning the gap. The CDR3 protein is CASSLGTPKNTEAFF. CDR3 sequence (DNA): TGTGCCAGCAGCCTCGGGACACCAAAGAACACTGAAGCTTTCTTT.

The chain links TRBV4-1 to TRBJ2-7, with TRBD1 matching 8 bases. Germline loops: CDR1 MGHRA, CDR2 YSYEKL. The CDR3 contains 15 residues. The V gene end was trimmed by 0 bases and the J gene end by 4 bases; junction bases not matched to a gene: 5. CDR3 residues: CASSQDRQGSYEQYF. The CDR3 nucleotides are TGCGCCAGCAGCCAAGATAGACAGGGGAGTTACGAGCAGTACTTC.

The chain joins TRBV6-5 to TRBJ1-6; D is unclear. This CDR3 comprises 12 residues. The V end was cut by 7 bases, the J end by 7 bases, with 8 bases between. Germline lookup yields CDR1 MNHEY and CDR2 SVGAGI. The CDR3 loop is CASNRLNSPLHF. The CDR3 bases are TGTGCCAGCAACCGCCTAAATTCACCCCTCCACTTT.

The rearrangement joins TRBV6-5 to TRBJ1-5; no definite D call. Trimming cost V 6 bases and J 2 bases, with 11 bases left between them. In germline, CDR1 is MNHEY, CDR2 SVGAGI. The CDR3 length is 14 residues. CDR3 DNA sequence: TGTGCCAGCAGCCCCGCGGATCGCAATCAGCCCCAGCATTTT. It encodes CASSPADRNQPQHF.

The CDR3 DNA reads TGTGCCTGGAGTCTAAGTTACGAGCAGTACTTC. Translated, it gives CAWSLSYEQYF. The genes are TRBV30 and TRBJ2-7; no clear D gene. Germline CDR1 and CDR2: GTSNPN and SVGIG (reference sequence). Trimming pared 2 bases from V and 4 bases from J, leaving 6 bases between. The CDR3 extends over 11 amino acids.

This clone was seen once. The chain carries TRBV18 and TRBJ2-7; 8 bases map to TRBD1. Trimming cost V 4 bases and J 2 bases; bases outside gene matches: 13. This CDR3 spans 17 amino acids. The germline V gene has CDR1 KGHSH and CDR2 LQKENI. In nucleotides, the CDR3 is TGTGCCAGCTCACAAACTGCGAGGGACAGGAAAACCTACGAGCAGTACTTC. This codes for CASSQTARDRKTYEQYF.

J is TRBJ1-2 and V is TRBV5-4, with D possibly TRBD1 on 5 matching bases. V was cut by 0 bases and J by 5 bases, with 14 bases left in between. Germline lookup yields CDR1 SGHNT and CDR2 YYREEE (reference sequence). The CDR3 runs to 15 residues. The CDR3 sequence is CASSLGAGLEYGYTF. The DNA of the CDR3 is TGTGCCAGCAGCTTGGGGGCAGGGCTTGAATATGGCTACACCTTC.

This clone was seen only a few times. The chain has TRBV7-8 and TRBJ1-1; D is perhaps TRBD1 (6 bases). V was trimmed by 5 bases and J by 7 bases, leaving 11 bases between them. The CDR3 has 12 residues. Germline lookup yields CDR1 SGHVS and CDR2 FQNEAQ. Written as DNA, the CDR3 is TGTGCCAGCAGCACGGGACATCGTGAAGCTTTCTTT. Protein sequence: CASSTGHREAFF.

The chain joins TRBV12-3 or TRBV12-4 to TRBJ2-2; a possible D gene is TRBD2 (5 bases). CDR3 length: 13 amino acids. V was pared by 5 bases and J by 5 bases, with 9 bases between. CDR3 coding DNA: TGTGCCAGCAGTCGGACTGAAACCGGGGAGCTGTTTTTT. This codes for CASSRTETGELFF.

The chain is built from TRBV24-1 and TRBJ2-4; D is perhaps TRBD2 (5 bases). Deletions cut 2 bases from V and 5 bases from J, with 9 bases between. Germline V gives CDR1 KGHDR, CDR2 SFDVKD. The CDR3 contains 14 residues. CDR3 sequence reads: CATSDSWTENIQYF. The CDR3 DNA follows: TGTGCCACCAGTGATTCCTGGACTGAAAACATTCAGTACTTC.

The chain recombines TRBV5-1 with TRBJ1-1; 10 bases are a match to TRBD1. V shed 0 bases and J 5 bases; nucleotides not matched to a gene: 4. Germline V gene lookup returns CDR1 SGHRS and CDR2 YFSETQ. CDR3 length equals 15 residues. For the CDR3, the DNA is TGCGCCAGCAGCTTGGGAGGGACAGGGGATACTGAAGCTTTCTTT. Its translation is CASSLGGTGDTEAFF.

The V gene is TRBV5-1, the J gene TRBJ1-3, with 8 bases matching TRBD1. Unmatched junction bases numbered 2, after V lost 3 bases and J lost 3 bases. Germline V gives CDR1 SGHRS, CDR2 YFSETQ. This CDR3 contains 14 residues. As DNA, the CDR3 is TGCGCCAGCAGCTCGACAGGGGTTGGAAACACCATATATTTT. As protein: CASSSTGVGNTIYF.

The chain employs TRBV5-1 and TRBJ1-1, with D maybe TRBD1 (5 bases). CDR3 length equals 11 residues. Trimming took off 0 bases at V and 11 bases at J, with 8 bases between the two ends. Germline V CDR1 and CDR2: SGHRS, YFSETQ. The CDR3 coding sequence is TGCGCCAGCAGCTTGGCGGGGGTGGCTTTCTTT. It is translated as CASSLAGVAFF.

This rearrangement joins TRBV9 to TRBJ2-3; D is ambiguous. Germline V lookup: CDR1 SGDLS, CDR2 YYNGEE. This CDR3 has 15 amino acids. V dropped 0 bases and J dropped 0 bases, with 8 bases sitting between them. CDR3 coding DNA: TGTGCCAGCAGCGTAGTATCGCGGAGCACAGATACGCAGTATTTT. Translating it yields CASSVVSRSTDTQYF.